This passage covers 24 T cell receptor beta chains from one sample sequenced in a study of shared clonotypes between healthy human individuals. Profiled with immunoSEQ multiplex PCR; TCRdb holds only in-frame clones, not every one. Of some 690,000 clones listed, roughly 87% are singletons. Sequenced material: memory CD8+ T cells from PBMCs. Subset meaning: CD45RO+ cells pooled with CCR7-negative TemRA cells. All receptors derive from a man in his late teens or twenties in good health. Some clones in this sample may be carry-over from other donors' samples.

The CDR3 is CASSLGPGGLSGELFF. CDR3 DNA sequence: TGTGCCAGCAGCTTAGGGCCGGGAGGGCTCTCCGGGGAGCTGTTTTTT. This chain uses TRBV11-2 with TRBJ2-2, with 8 bases identical to TRBD2. V lost 1 base to trimming and J lost 6 bases; unmatched junction nucleotides: 7. Germline-derived CDR1 and CDR2 are SGHAT and FQNNGV. The CDR3 totals 16 residues.

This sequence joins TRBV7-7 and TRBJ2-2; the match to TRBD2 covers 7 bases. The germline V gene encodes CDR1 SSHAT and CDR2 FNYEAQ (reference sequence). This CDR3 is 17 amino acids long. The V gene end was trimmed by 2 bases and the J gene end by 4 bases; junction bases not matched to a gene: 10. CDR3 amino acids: CASSLSGGRLITGELFF. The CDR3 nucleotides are TGTGCCAGCAGCTTATCGGGCGGGAGATTGATCACCGGGGAGCTGTTTTTT.

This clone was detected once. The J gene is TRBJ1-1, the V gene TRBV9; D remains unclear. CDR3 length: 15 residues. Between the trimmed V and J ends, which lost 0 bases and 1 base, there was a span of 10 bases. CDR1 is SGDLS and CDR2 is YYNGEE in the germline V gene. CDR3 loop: CASSVVEGANTEAFF. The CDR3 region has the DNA TGTGCCAGCAGCGTAGTTGAGGGCGCGAACACTGAAGCTTTCTTT.

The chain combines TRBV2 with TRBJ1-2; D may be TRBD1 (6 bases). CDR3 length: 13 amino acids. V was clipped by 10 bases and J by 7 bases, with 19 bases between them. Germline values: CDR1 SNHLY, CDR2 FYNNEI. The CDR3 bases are TGTGCCATCGTCCCCAGGGGCGTGACTGGCTACACCTTC. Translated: CAIVPRGVTGYTF.

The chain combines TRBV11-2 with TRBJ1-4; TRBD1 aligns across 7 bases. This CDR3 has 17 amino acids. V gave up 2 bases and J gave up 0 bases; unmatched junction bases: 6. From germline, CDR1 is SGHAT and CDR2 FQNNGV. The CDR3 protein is CASSLFPQGATNEKLFF. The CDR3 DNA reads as TGTGCCAGCAGCTTATTTCCCCAGGGGGCAACTAATGAAAAACTGTTTTTT. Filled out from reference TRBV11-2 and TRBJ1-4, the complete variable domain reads EAGVAQSPRYKIIEKRQSVAFWCNPISGHATLYWYQQILGQGPKLLIQFQNNGVVDDSQLPKDRFSAERLKGVDSTLKIQPAKLEDSAVYLCASSLFPQGATNEKLFFGSGTQLSVL.

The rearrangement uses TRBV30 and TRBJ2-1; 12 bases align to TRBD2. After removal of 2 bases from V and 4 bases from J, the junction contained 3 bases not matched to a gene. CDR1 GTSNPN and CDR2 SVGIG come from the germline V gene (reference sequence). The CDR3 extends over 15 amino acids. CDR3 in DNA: TGTGCCTGGAGTTGGACTAGCGGGAAATACAATGAGCAGTTCTTC. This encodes CAWSWTSGKYNEQFF.

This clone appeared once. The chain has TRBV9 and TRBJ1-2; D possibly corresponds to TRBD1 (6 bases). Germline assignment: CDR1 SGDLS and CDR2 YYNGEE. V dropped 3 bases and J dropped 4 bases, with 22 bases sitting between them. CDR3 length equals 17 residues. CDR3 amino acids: CASSERTAPTFGYGYTF. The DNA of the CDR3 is TGTGCCAGCAGCGAGCGGACAGCACCCACTTTTGGCTATGGCTACACCTTC.

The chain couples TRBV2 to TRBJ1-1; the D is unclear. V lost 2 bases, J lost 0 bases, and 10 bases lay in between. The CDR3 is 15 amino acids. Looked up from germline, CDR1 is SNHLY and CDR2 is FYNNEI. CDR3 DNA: TGTGCCAGCAGTGAACGGATTTCTGTGAACACTGAAGCTTTCTTT. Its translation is CASSERISVNTEAFF.

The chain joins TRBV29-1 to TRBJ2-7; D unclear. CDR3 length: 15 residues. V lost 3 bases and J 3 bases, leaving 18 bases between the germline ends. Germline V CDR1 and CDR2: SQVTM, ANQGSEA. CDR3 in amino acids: CSVEIWTSRNYEQYF. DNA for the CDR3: TGCAGCGTTGAGATTTGGACCAGCCGAAACTACGAGCAGTACTTC.

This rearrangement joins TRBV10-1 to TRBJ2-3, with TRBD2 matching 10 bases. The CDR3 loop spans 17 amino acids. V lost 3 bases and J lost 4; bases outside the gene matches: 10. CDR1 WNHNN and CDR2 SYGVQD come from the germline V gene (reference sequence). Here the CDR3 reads CASSERSSGSWSDTQYF. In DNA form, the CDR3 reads TGCGCCAGCAGTGAAAGGTCTAGCGGGAGTTGGTCAGATACGCAGTATTTT.

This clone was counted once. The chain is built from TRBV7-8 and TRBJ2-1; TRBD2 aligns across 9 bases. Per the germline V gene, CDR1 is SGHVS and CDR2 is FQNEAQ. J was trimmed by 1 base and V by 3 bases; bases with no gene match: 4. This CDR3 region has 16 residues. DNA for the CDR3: TGTGCCAGCAGCTTTCTTAGCGGGAGTTCCTACAATGAGCAGTTCTTC. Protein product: CASSFLSGSSYNEQFF.

In DNA form, the CDR3 reads TGTGCCAGCAGGTTAGGGGGAGGCGAGACCCAGTACTTC. Amino acid sequence: CASRLGGGETQYF. V and J are TRBV2 and TRBJ2-5; D may correspond to TRBD1 or TRBD2 (6 bases each). V was pared by 6 bases and J by 5 bases, with 13 bases between. This CDR3 is built from 13 residues. Germline values: CDR1 SNHLY, CDR2 FYNNEI.

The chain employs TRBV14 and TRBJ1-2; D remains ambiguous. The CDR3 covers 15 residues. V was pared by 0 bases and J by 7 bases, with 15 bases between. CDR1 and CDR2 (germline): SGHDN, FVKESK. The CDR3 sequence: CASSQERVPPAGYTF. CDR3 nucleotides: TGTGCCAGCAGCCAAGAGAGGGTGCCGCCAGCTGGCTACACCTTC. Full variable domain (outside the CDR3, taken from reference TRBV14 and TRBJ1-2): EAGVTQFPSHSVIEKGQTVTLRCDPISGHDNLYWYRRVMGKEIKFLLHFVKESKQDESGMPNNRFLAERTGGTYSTLKVQPAELEDSGVYFCASSQERVPPAGYTFGSGTRLTVV.

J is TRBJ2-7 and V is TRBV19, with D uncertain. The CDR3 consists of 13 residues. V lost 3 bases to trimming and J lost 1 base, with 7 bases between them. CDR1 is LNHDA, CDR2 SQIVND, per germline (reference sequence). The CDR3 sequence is CASSMDGSYEQYF. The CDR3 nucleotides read TGTGCCAGTAGTATGGACGGTTCCTACGAGCAGTACTTC.

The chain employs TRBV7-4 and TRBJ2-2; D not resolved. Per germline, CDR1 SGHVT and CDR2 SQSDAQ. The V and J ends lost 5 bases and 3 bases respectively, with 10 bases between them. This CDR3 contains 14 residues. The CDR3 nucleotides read TGTGCCAGCAGCCCATATTCGGACACCGGGGAGCTGTTTTTT. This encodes CASSPYSDTGELFF. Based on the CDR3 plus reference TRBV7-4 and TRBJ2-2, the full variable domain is GAGVSQSPRYKVAKRGRDVALRCDSISGHVTLYWYRQTLGQGSEVLTYSQSDAQRDKSGRPSGRFSAERPERSVSTLKIQRTEQGDSAVYLCASSPYSDTGELFFGEGSRLTVL.

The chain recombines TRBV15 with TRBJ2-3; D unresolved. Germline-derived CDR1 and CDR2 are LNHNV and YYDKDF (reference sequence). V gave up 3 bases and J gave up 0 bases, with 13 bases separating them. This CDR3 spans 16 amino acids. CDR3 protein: CATSSDQAYSTDTQYF. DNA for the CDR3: TGTGCCACCAGCAGTGATCAGGCTTATAGCACAGATACGCAGTATTTT.

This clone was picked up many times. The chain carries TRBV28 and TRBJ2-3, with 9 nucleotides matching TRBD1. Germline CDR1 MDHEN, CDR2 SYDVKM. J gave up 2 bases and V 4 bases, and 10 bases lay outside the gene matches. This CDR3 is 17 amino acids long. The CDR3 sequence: CASSSTRTGEATDTQYF. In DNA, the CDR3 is TGTGCCAGCAGTTCGACCCGGACAGGGGAGGCCACAGATACGCAGTATTTT. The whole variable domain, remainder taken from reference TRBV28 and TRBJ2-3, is DVKVTQSSRYLVKRTGEKVFLECVQDMDHENMFWYRQDPGLGLRLIYFSYDVKMKEKGDIPEGYSVSREKKERFSLILESASTNQTSMYLCASSSTRTGEATDTQYFGPGTRLTVL.

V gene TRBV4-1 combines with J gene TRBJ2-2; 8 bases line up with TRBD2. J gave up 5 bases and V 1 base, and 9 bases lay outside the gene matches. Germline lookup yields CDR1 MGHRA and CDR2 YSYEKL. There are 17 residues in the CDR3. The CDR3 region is CASSQVSSGSVTGELFF. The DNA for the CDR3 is TGCGCCAGCAGCCAAGTCTCGAGCGGGAGTGTTACCGGGGAGCTGTTTTTT.

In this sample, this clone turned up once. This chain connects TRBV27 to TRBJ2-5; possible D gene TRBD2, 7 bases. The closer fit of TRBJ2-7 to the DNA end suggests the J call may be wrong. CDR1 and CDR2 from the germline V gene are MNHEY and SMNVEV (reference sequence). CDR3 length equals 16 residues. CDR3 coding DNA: TGTGCCAGCAGTTTATCACGGGGGGCTAGCTCCTACGAGCAGTACTTC. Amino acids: CASSLSRGASSYEQYF.

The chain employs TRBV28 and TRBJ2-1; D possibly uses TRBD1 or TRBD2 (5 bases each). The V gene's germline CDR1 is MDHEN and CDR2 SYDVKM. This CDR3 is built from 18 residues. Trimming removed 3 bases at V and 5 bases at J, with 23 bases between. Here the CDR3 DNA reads TGTGCCAGCAGTTTCCAGCCTGGGGACCCCCCACTTCACAATGAGCAGTTCTTC. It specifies CASSFQPGDPPLHNEQFF.

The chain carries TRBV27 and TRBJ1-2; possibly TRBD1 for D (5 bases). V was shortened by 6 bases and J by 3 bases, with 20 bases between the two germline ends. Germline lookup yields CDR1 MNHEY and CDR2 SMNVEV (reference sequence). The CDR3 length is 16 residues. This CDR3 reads CASSPRAGGGDYGYTF. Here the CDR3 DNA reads TGTGCCAGCAGCCCGCGGGCCGGGGGTGGAGACTATGGCTACACCTTC.

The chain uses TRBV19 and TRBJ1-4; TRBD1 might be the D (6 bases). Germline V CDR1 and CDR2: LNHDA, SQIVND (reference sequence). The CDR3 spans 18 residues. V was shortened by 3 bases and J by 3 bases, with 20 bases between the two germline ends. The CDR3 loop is CASSIRYSSDSSNEKLFF. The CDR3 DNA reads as TGTGCCAGTAGTATTAGGTACAGTTCGGACAGCTCTAATGAAAAACTGTTTTTT.

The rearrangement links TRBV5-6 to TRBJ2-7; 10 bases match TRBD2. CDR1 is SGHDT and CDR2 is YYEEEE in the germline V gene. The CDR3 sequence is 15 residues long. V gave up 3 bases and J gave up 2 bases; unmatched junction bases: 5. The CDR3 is CASSYTLAGAYEQYF. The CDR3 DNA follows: TGTGCCAGCAGCTACACCCTAGCGGGAGCCTACGAGCAGTACTTC.

The CDR3 nucleotides are TGTGCCAGCAGCTCCCCCAACTACGAGCAGTACTTC. Translating it yields CASSSPNYEQYF. The genes are TRBV7-8 and TRBJ2-7; D is ambiguous. Trimming shortened V by 4 bases and J by 3 bases, and 7 bases separated the two germline ends. Germline loops: CDR1 SGHVS, CDR2 FQNEAQ. CDR3 length equals 12 residues.